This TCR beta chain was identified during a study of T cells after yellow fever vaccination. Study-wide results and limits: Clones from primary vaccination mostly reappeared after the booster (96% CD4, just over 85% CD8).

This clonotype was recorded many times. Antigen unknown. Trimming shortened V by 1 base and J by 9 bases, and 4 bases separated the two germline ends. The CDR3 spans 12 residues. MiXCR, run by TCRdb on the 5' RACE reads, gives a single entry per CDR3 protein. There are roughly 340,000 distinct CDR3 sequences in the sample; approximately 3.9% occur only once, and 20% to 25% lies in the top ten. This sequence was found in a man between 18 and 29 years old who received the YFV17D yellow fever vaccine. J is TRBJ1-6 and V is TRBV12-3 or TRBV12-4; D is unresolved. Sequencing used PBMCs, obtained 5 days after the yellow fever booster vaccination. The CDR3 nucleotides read TGTGCCAGCAGTTTAGGGGGTTCACCCCTCCACTTT. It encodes CASSLGGSPLHF.